This T cell receptor (beta chain) appears in the sequencing data of a study of blood T cell repertoires in COVID-19. At the level of the study: Sites across the United States, Italy and Spain contributed samples from acute and convalescent COVID-19. PBMCs, B-cell-depleted T cells, or T cells provided the cDNA or gDNA that made up the material.

Here immunoSEQ multiplex PCR was the method, and the copy in TCRdb shows in-frame clones only, minus some. The data hold 450,000 or so clones, with around 90% observed a single time. Trimming pared 7 bases from V and 6 bases from J, leaving 16 bases between. The CDR3 sequence is 13 residues long. Germline V gene lookup returns CDR1 SNHLY and CDR2 FYNNEI. The sequenced material came from peripheral blood. The source is a young man with COVID-19, enrolled during active disease. The chain combines TRBV2 with TRBJ2-7; TRBD2 is a possible D gene (6 bases). The CDR3 sequence is CASIAQGLGEQYF. The CDR3 coding sequence is TGTGCCAGCATTGCGCAGGGACTCGGCGAGCAGTACTTC.